This TCR beta chain was recovered during a study of blood T cell repertoires in COVID-19. Study context: The United States, Italy and Spain supplied acute and convalescent COVID-19 samples. From T cells, B-cell-depleted T cells, or PBMCs came the material, which was cDNA or gDNA.

In the source study's methods: Reference gene primer amplification gave nucleated cell count estimates. The method was immunoSEQ multiplex PCR; TCRdb's version includes in-frame clones alone and lacks a portion of them. The V and J calls and clone size were taken over from that table, and D and trimming were inferred from the DNA. This sample has around 130,000 clones, with around 86% found just once. The CDR3 is made up of 14 amino acids. With 10 bases clipped from V and 3 bases from J, the junction kept 11 bases outside the gene matches. Germline CDR1 and CDR2: ENHRY and SYGVKD. V is TRBV10-3 and J is TRBJ2-7; 8 bases align to TRBD2. Specimen: peripheral blood. This clonotype originated in a man aged 40-49 years with active or convalescent COVID-19. This chain's CDR3 is CATRVGTSGYEQYF. The CDR3 DNA reads TGTGCCACCCGAGTGGGGACTAGTGGCTACGAGCAGTACTTC.